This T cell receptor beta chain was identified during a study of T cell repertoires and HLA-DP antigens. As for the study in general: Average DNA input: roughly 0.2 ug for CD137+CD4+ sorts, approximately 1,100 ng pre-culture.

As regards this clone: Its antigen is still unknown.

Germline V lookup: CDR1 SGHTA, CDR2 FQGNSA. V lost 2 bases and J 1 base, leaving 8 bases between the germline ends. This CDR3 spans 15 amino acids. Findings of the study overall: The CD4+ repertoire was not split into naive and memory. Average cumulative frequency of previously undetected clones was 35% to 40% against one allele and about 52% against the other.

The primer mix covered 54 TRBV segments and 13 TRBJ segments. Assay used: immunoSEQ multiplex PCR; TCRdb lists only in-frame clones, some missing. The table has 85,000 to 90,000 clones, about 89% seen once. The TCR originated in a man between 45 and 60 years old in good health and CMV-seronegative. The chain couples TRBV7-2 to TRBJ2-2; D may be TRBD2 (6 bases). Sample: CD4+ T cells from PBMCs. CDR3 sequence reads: CASSLLALNTGELFF. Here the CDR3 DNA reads TGTGCCAGCAGCTTACTAGCGCTGAACACCGGGGAGCTGTTTTTT.